A single sample gave rise to the 15 T cell receptor beta chains below, sequenced in a study of T cell responses to AZD1222 COVID-19 vaccine. Some clones are missing from TCRdb's copy, which holds only in-frame ones; the method was immunoSEQ multiplex PCR. There are approximately 91,000 clones in the sample; over 75% occur only once, and 13% lies in the top ten. Source: peripheral blood, taken on day 0 of AZD1222 vaccination. The receptors derive from an adult in good health.

This clone was seen more than once but under ten times. The gene calls are TRBV9 and TRBJ2-7, with TRBD1 matching over 7 bases. CDR3 length: 16 amino acids. The J segment lost 0 bases and the V segment lost 4 bases, leaving 10 bases of the junction unmatched. Looked up from germline, CDR1 is SGDLS and CDR2 is YYNGEE. The CDR3 spells CASSPSTGALSYEQYF. For the CDR3, the DNA is TGTGCCAGCAGCCCTTCAACAGGGGCGCTCTCCTACGAGCAGTACTTC.

V is TRBV7-2 and J is TRBJ2-3, with D tentatively TRBD2 (6 bases). V was pared by 2 bases and J by 3 bases, with 9 bases between. The germline V gene has CDR1 SGHTA and CDR2 FQGNSA. This CDR3 has 14 amino acids. The CDR3: CASSLKGRTDTQYF. CDR3 nucleotides: TGTGCCAGCAGCTTAAAAGGGAGGACAGATACGCAGTATTTT.

V and J are TRBV27 and TRBJ2-7; 7 bases map to TRBD1. There are 16 residues in the CDR3. Germline lookup yields CDR1 MNHEY and CDR2 SMNVEV (reference sequence). V dropped 3 bases and J dropped 1; count of bases not matched to a gene: 9. The CDR3 coding sequence is TGTGCCAGCAGTTTGACGACAGGGACCTATTCCTACGAGCAGTACTTC. Translation: CASSLTTGTYSYEQYF.

CDR3 nucleotides: TGTGCCACCAGTAGGGCTGGCAGCACAGATACGCAGTATTTT. Its translation: CATSRAGSTDTQYF. The chain combines TRBV19 with TRBJ2-3; no reliable D call. The germline CDR1 and CDR2 sequences are LNHDA and SQIVND (reference sequence). This CDR3 region has 14 residues. Deletions cut 10 bases from V and 0 bases from J, with 14 bases between.

The chain recombines TRBV6-5 with TRBJ1-2; TRBD1 aligns across 9 bases. J lost 7 bases, V lost 5 bases, and 8 bases had no gene match. This CDR3 has 14 residues. The germline gives CDR1 MNHEY, CDR2 SVGAGI. The CDR3 loop is CASSRDREIPGYTF. The CDR3, as DNA: TGTGCCAGCAGTCGGGACAGGGAAATTCCTGGCTACACCTTC.

This rearrangement joins TRBV27 to TRBJ1-4; D gene uncertain. The CDR3 runs to 13 residues. V was trimmed by 3 bases and J by 4 bases, leaving 6 bases between them. Germline CDR1 is MNHEY and CDR2 is SMNVEV (reference sequence). CDR3 in amino acids: CASSFGRNEKLFF. The CDR3 region has the DNA TGTGCCAGCAGTTTTGGACGTAATGAAAAACTGTTTTTT. Full variable domain (outside the CDR3, taken from reference TRBV27 and TRBJ1-4): EAQVTQNPRYLITVTGKKLTVTCSQNMNHEYMSWYRQDPGLGLRQIYYSMNVEVTDKGDVPEGYKVSRKEKRNFPLILESPSPNQTSLYFCASSFGRNEKLFFGSGTQLSVL.

This clone was found once. The chain recombines TRBV29-1 with TRBJ1-6; D uncertain. CDR1 SQVTM and CDR2 ANQGSEA come from the germline V gene. The germline V and J ends were trimmed by 1 base and 7 bases, with 8 bases remaining between them. The CDR3 is made up of 13 amino acids. CDR3 coding DNA: TGCAGCGTTGAAGTCGATGGGAATTCACCCCTCCACTTT. Its translation is CSVEVDGNSPLHF.

This chain uses TRBV19 with TRBJ2-2; D is possibly TRBD1 or TRBD2 (5 bases each). This CDR3 region has 16 residues. CDR1 and CDR2 from the germline V gene are LNHDA and SQIVND (reference sequence). V lost 1 base to trimming and J lost 4 bases, with 13 bases between them. The CDR3 bases are TGTGCCAGTAGTATAGCCGGACTGGACATCACCGGGGAGCTGTTTTTT. It codes for CASSIAGLDITGELFF.

In nucleotides, the CDR3 is TGTGCCAGTAGTATAGCAGGGACAGTTGACTCCTACAATGAGCAGTTCTTC. As protein: CASSIAGTVDSYNEQFF. V usage is TRBV19 and J usage is TRBJ2-1; TRBD1 matches 7 bases. The CDR3 has 17 residues. Germline CDR1 and CDR2: LNHDA and SQIVND (reference sequence). The V and J ends lost 1 base and 0 bases, in that order; junction bases with no gene match: 6.

This clone was observed a few times. The chain links TRBV2 to TRBJ1-1, with 8 positions matching TRBD1. Germline V gene sequence: CDR1 SNHLY, CDR2 FYNNEI. V was pared by 4 bases and J by 8 bases, with 9 bases of the junction left unmatched. This CDR3 has 14 residues. The CDR3 DNA is TGTGCCAGCAGTGCTACGACAGGGGTCAAAGAAGCTTTCTTT. Protein sequence: CASSATTGVKEAFF.

The chain is built from TRBV7-2 and TRBJ2-7; 9 nucleotides align to TRBD1. The ends lost 5 bases at V and 2 bases at J; junction bases unmatched: 4. The length of the CDR3 is 14 residues. CDR1 is SGHTA and CDR2 is FQGNSA in the germline V gene. In DNA, the CDR3 is TGTGCCAGCAGCCTGGACAGGGGTCCCTACGAGCAGTACTTC. This sequence encodes CASSLDRGPYEQYF.

The rearrangement uses TRBV19 and TRBJ2-1, with 12 bases identical to TRBD2. J was trimmed by 7 bases and V by 5 bases; bases with no gene match: 9. This CDR3 spans 16 amino acids. The germline V gene encodes CDR1 LNHDA and CDR2 SQIVND (reference sequence). This chain's CDR3 is CASSGELAGGRNEQFF. The CDR3 DNA sequence: TGTGCCAGTAGTGGAGAGCTAGCGGGGGGGCGGAATGAGCAGTTCTTC.

This clone appeared a few times. The rearrangement uses TRBV28 and TRBJ1-2, with D uncertain. Germline values: CDR1 MDHEN, CDR2 SYDVKM. Trimming shortened V by 4 bases and J by 1 base, and 4 bases separated the two germline ends. The CDR3 has 12 residues. CDR3 in DNA: TGTGCCAGCAGTTCAGTTAACTATGGCTACACCTTC. This translates into CASSSVNYGYTF.

The chain links TRBV7-2 to TRBJ1-1; D is undetermined. This CDR3 comprises 14 residues. V was clipped by 2 bases and J by 4 bases, with 11 bases between them. CDR1 is SGHTA, CDR2 FQGNSA, per germline. CDR3 coding DNA: TGTGCCAGCAGCTTAAGTTATGCGGCCACTGAAGCTTTCTTT. It is translated as CASSLSYAATEAFF.

This clone was detected once. The genes are TRBV5-8 and TRBJ1-5; possible D gene TRBD1, 6 bases. The ends were cut back, 0 bases at V and 4 bases at J, with 14 bases in the middle. The CDR3 sequence is 16 residues long. Germline V gene data show CDR1 as SGHTS and CDR2 as YDEGEE. Written as DNA, the CDR3 is TGTGCCAGCAGCTTGGCGGGGGGCGGACTAAATCAGCCCCAGCATTTT. Amino acids: CASSLAGGGLNQPQHF.